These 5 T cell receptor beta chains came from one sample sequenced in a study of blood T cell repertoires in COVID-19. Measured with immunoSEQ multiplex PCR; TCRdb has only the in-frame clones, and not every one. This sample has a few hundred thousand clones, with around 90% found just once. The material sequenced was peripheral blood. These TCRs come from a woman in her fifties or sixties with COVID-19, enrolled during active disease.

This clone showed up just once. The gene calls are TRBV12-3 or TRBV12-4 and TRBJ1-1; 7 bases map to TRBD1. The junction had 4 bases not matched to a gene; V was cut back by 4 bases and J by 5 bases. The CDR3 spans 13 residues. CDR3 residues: CASSWTGSTEAFF. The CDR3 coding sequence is TGTGCCAGCAGTTGGACAGGAAGTACTGAAGCTTTCTTT.

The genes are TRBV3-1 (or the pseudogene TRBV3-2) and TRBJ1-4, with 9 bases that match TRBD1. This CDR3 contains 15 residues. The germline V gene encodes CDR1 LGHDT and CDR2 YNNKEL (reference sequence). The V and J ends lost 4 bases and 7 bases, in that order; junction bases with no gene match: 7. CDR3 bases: TGTGCCAGCAGCCTCACAGGGGGCGCGGGTGAAAAACTGTTTTTT. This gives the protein CASSLTGGAGEKLFF.

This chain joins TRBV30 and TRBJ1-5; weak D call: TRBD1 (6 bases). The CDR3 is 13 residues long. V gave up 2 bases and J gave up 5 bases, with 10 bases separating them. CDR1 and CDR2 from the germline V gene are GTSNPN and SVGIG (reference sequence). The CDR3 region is CAWSPGDYQPQHF. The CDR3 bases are TGTGCCTGGAGTCCAGGGGATTATCAGCCCCAGCATTTT.

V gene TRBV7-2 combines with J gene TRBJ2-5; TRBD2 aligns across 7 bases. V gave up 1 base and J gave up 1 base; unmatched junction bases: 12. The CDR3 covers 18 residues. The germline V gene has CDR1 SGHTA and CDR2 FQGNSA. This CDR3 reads CASSLGPLGGSIQETQYF. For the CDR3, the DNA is TGTGCCAGCAGCTTAGGACCCCTGGGGGGGAGTATCCAAGAGACCCAGTACTTC.

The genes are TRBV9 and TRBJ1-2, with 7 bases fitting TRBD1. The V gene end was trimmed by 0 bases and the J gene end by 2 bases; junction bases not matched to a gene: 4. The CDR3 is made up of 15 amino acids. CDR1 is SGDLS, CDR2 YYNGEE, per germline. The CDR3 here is CASSVGTGQNYGYTF. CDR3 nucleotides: TGTGCCAGCAGCGTAGGGACAGGACAAAACTATGGCTACACCTTC.